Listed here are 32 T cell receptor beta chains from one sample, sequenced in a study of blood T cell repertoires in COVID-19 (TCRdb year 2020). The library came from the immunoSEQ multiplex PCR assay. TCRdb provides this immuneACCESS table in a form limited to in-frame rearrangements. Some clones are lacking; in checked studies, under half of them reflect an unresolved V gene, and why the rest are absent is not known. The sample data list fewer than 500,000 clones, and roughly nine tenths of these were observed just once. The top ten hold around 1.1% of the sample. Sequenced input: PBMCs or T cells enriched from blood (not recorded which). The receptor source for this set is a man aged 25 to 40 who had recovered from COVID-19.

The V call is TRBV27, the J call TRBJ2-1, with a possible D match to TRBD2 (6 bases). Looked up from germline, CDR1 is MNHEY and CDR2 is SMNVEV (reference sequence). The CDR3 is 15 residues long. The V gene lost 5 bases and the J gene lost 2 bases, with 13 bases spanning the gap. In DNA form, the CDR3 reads TGTGCCAGCAGTGCCGAGCGGGCAACCTACAATGAGCAGTTCTTC. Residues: CASSAERATYNEQFF.

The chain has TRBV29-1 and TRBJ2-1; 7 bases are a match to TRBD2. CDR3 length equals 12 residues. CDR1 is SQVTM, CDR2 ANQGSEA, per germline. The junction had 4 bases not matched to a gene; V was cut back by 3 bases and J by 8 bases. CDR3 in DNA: TGCAGCGTTGATAGACTAGCTCATGAGCAGTTCTTC. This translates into CSVDRLAHEQFF.

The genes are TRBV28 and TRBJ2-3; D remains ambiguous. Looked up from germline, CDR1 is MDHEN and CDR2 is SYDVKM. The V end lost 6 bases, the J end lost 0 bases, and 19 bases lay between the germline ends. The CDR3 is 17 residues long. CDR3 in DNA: TGTGCCAGCAGAACCGACTTTTTCCTCTCGAGCACAGATACGCAGTATTTT. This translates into CASRTDFFLSSTDTQYF. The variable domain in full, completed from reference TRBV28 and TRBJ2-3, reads DVKVTQSSRYLVKRTGEKVFLECVQDMDHENMFWYRQDPGLGLRLIYFSYDVKMKEKGDIPEGYSVSREKKERFSLILESASTNQTSMYLCASRTDFFLSSTDTQYFGPGTRLTVL.

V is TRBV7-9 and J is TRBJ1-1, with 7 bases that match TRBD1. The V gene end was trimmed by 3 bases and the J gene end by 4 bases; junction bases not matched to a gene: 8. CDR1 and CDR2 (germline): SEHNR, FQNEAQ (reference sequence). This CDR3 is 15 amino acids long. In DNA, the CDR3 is TGTGCCAGCAGCTTCCCCAGGACAGGAAGCACTGAAGCTTTCTTT. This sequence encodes CASSFPRTGSTEAFF.

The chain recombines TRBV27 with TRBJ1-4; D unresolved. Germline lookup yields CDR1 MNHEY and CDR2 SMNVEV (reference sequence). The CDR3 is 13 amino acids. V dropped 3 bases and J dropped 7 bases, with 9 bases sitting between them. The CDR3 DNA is TGTGCCAGCAGTTTCAGGCGGGGTGAAAAACTGTTTTTT. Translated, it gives CASSFRRGEKLFF.

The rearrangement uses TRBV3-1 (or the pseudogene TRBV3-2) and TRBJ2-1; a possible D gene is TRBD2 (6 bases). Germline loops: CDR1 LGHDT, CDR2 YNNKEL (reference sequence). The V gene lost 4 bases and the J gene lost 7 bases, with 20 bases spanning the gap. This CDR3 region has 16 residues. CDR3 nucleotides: TGTGCCAGCAGCCCCCCCCCGGCCGGGACTCAGAATGAGCAGTTCTTC. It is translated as CASSPPPAGTQNEQFF.

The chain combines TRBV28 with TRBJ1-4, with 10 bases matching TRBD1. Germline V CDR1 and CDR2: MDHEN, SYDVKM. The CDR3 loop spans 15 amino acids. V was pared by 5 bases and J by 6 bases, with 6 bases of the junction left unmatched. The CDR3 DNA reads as TGTGCCAGCAGTCGACCCGGGACAGGGGATGAAAAACTGTTTTTT. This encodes CASSRPGTGDEKLFF.

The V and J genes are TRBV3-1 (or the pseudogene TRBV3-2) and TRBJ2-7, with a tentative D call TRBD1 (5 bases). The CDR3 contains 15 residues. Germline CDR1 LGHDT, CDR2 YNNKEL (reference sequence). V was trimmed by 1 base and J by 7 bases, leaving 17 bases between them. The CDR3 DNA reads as TGTGCCAGCAGCCAAGGTTCAGCAGGGTTGGGGGAGCAGTACTTC. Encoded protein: CASSQGSAGLGEQYF.

In DNA form, the CDR3 reads TGTGCCAGCAGCAAAGATGCGGGCACGCAGTTCTTC. Amino acids: CASSKDAGTQFF. The V and J genes are TRBV9 and TRBJ2-1; D is perhaps TRBD2 (5 bases). Deletions cut 4 bases from V and 12 bases from J, with 14 bases between. Germline assignment: CDR1 SGDLS and CDR2 YYNGEE. The CDR3 is 12 amino acids.

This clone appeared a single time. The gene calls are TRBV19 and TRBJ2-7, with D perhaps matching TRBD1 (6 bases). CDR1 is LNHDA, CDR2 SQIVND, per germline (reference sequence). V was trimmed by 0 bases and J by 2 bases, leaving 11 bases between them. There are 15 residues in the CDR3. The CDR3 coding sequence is TGTGCCAGTAGTATAGAATCAGGGGCGGCCTACGAGCAGTACTTC. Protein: CASSIESGAAYEQYF.

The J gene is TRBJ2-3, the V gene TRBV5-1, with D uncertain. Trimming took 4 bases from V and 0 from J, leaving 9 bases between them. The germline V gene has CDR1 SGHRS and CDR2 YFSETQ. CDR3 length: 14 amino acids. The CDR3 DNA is TGCGCCAGCAGCCACGGCGGTAGCACAGATACGCAGTATTTT. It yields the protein CASSHGGSTDTQYF.

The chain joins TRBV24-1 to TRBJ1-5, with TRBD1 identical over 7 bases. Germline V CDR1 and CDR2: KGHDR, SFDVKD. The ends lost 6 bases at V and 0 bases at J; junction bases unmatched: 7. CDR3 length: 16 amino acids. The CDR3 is CATSNPGQTSNQPQHF. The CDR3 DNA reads TGTGCCACCAGTAACCCGGGACAGACTAGCAATCAGCCCCAGCATTTT.

CDR3 residues: CASSSGQTNEKLFF. The CDR3 region has the DNA TGCGCCAGCAGCTCGGGACAGACTAATGAAAAACTGTTTTTT. V is TRBV5-1 and J is TRBJ1-4; TRBD1 matches 7 bases. The junction had 1 base not matched to a gene; V was cut back by 3 bases and J by 2 bases. The CDR3 runs 14 residues. Germline-derived CDR1 and CDR2 are SGHRS and YFSETQ.

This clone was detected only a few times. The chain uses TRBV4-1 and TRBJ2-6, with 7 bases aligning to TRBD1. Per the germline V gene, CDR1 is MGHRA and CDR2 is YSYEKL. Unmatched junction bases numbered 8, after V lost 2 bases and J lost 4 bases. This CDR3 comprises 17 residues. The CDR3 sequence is CASSQPGTDKGANVLTF. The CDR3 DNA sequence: TGCGCCAGCAGCCAACCAGGGACAGATAAGGGGGCCAACGTCCTGACTTTC.

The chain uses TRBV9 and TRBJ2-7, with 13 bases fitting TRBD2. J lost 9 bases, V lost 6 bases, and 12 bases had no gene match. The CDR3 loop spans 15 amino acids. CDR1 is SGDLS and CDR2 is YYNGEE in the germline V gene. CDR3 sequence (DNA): TGTGCCAGCAACCCGGGGACTAGCGGGGTCCTGGCGCAGTACTTC. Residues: CASNPGTSGVLAQYF.

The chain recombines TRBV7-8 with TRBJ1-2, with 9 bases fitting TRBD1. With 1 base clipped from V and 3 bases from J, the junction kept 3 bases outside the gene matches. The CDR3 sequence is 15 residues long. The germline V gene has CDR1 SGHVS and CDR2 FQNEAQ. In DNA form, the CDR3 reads TGTGCCAGCAGCTTAGGTGGGACAGGGTACTATGGCTACACCTTC. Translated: CASSLGGTGYYGYTF.

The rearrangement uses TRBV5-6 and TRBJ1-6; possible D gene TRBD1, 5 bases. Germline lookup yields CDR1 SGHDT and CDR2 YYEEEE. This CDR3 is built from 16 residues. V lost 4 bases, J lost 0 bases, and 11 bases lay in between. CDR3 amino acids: CASSPRDYSYNSPLHF. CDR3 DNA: TGTGCCAGCAGCCCAAGGGACTACTCCTATAATTCACCCCTCCACTTT.

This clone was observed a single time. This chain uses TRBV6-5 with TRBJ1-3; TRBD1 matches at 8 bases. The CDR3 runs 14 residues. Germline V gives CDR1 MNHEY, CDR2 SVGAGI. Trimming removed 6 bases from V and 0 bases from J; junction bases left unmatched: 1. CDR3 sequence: CASRQGDSGNTIYF. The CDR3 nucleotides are TGTGCCAGCAGACAGGGGGACTCTGGAAACACCATATATTTT.

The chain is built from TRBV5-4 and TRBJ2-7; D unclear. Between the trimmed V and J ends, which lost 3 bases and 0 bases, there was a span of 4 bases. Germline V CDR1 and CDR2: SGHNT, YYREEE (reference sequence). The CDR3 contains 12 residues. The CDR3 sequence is CASSSSSYEQYF. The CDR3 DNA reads TGTGCCAGCAGCTCGAGCTCCTACGAGCAGTACTTC.

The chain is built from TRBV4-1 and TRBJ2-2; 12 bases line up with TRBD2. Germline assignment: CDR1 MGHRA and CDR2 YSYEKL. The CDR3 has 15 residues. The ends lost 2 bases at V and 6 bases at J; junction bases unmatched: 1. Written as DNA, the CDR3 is TGCGCCAGCAGCCAACTAGCGGGAGGGCCCGGGGAGCTGTTTTTT. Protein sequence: CASSQLAGGPGELFF.

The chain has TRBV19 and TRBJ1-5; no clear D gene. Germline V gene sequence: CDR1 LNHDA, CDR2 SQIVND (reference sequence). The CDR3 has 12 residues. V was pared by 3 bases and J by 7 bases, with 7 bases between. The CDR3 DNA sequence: TGTGCCAGTAGTATTGGGCAACAGCCCCAGCATTTT. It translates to CASSIGQQPQHF. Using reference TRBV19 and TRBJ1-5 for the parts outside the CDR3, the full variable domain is DGGITQSPKYLFRKEGQNVTLSCEQNLNHDAMYWYRQDPGQGLRLIYYSQIVNDFQKGDIAEGYSVSREKKESFPLTVTSAQKNPTAFYLCASSIGQQPQHFGDGTRLSIL.

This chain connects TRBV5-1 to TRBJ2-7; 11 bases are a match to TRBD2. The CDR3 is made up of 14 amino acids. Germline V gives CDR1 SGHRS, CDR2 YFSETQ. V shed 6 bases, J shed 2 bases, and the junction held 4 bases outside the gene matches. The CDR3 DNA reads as TGCGCCAGCAAAACTAGCGGGAGACCCTACGAGCAGTACTTC. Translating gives CASKTSGRPYEQYF.

This CDR3 is CASSFPISNQPQHF. CDR3 DNA: TGTGCCAGCAGTTTTCCTATAAGCAATCAGCCCCAGCATTTT. V usage is TRBV28 and J usage is TRBJ1-5; D not resolved. Trimming took 3 bases from V and 1 from J, leaving 7 bases between them. Germline loops: CDR1 MDHEN, CDR2 SYDVKM. The CDR3 is 14 residues long.

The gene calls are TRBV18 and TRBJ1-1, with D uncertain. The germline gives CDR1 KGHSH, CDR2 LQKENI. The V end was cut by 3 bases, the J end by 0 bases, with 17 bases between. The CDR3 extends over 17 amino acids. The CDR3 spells CASSPFEATLLNTEAFF. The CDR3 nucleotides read TGTGCCAGCTCACCCTTTGAAGCCACGTTACTGAACACTGAAGCTTTCTTT.

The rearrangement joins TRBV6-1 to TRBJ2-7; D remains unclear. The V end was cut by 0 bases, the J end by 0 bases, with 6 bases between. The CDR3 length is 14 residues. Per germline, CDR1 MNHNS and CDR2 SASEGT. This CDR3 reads CASSEAAVSYEQYF. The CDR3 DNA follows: TGTGCCAGCAGTGAAGCGGCAGTCTCCTACGAGCAGTACTTC.

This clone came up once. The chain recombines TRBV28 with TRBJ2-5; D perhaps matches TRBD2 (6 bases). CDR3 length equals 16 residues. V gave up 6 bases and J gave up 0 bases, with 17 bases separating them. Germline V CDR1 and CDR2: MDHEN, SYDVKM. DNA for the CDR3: TGTGCCAGCAGGAACGGGACTTACGAGTACCAAGAGACCCAGTACTTC. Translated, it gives CASRNGTYEYQETQYF. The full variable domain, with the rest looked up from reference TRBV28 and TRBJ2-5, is DVKVTQSSRYLVKRTGEKVFLECVQDMDHENMFWYRQDPGLGLRLIYFSYDVKMKEKGDIPEGYSVSREKKERFSLILESASTNQTSMYLCASRNGTYEYQETQYFGPGTRLLVL.

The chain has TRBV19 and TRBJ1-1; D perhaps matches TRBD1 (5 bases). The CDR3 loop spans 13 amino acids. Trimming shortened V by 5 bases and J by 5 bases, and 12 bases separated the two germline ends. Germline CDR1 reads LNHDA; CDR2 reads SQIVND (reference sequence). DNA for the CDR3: TGTGCCAGTAGTGAACAGGAGGGGACTGAAGCTTTCTTT. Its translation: CASSEQEGTEAFF.

The CDR3 sequence is CASRPYRGEQYF. The CDR3 DNA follows: TGTGCCAGCAGACCTTACAGGGGAGAGCAGTACTTC. V usage is TRBV27 and J usage is TRBJ2-7; 7 nucleotides line up with TRBD1. V lost 6 bases, J lost 7 bases, and 6 bases stayed unmatched. The CDR3 has 12 amino acids. CDR1 is MNHEY, CDR2 SMNVEV, per germline (reference sequence).

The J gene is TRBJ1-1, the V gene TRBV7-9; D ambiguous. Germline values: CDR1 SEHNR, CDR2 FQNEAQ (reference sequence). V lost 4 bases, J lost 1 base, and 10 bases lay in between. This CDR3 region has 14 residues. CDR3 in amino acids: CASSSTTSNTEAFF. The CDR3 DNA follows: TGTGCCAGCAGCTCGACTACCTCGAACACTGAAGCTTTCTTT.

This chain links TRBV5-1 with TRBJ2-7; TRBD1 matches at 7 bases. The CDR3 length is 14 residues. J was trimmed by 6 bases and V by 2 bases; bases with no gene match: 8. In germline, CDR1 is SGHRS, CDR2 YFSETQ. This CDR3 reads CASSLGQVKGEQYF. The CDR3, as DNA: TGCGCCAGCAGCTTAGGACAGGTAAAAGGCGAGCAGTACTTC. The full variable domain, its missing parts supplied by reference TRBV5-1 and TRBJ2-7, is KAGVTQTPRYLIKTRGQQVTLSCSPISGHRSVSWYQQTPGQGLQFLFEYFSETQRNKGNFPGRFSGRQFSNSRSEMNVSTLELGDSALYLCASSLGQVKGEQYFGPGTRLTVT.

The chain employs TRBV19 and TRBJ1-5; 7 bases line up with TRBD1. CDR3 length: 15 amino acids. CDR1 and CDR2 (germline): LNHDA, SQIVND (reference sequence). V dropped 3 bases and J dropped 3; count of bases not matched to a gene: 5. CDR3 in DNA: TGTGCCAGTAGTATGGGGGACAGAATCAATCAGCCCCAGCATTTT. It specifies CASSMGDRINQPQHF.

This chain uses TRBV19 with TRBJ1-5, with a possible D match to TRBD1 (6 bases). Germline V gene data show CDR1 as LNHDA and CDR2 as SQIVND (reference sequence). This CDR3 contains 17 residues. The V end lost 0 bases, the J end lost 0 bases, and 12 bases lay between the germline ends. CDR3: CASSIDRRTDSNQPQHF. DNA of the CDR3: TGTGCCAGTAGTATAGATCGTAGGACAGATAGCAATCAGCCCCAGCATTTT.